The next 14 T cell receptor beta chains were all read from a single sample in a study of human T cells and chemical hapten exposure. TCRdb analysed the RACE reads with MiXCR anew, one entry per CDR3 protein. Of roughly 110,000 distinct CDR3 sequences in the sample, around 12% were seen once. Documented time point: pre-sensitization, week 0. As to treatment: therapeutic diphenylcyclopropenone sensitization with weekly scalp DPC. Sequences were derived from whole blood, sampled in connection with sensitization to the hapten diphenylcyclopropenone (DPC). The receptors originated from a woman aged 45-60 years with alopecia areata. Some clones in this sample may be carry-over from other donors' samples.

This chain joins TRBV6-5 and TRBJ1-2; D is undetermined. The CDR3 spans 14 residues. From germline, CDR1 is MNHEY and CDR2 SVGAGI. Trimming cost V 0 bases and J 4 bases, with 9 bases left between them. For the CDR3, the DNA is TGTGCCAGCAGTTACTCGAGCGGCTCCTATGGCTACACCTTC. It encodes CASSYSSGSYGYTF.

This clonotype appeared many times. The CDR3 reads CASSFGGGPETQYF. The CDR3 coding sequence is TGTGCCAGCAGCTTTGGAGGGGGCCCGGAGACCCAGTACTTC. V usage is TRBV11-2 and J usage is TRBJ2-5; tentatively, D is TRBD1 (7 bases). Trimming stripped 3 bases from V and 5 bases from J, with 13 bases between. Germline V gives CDR1 SGHAT, CDR2 FQNNGV. This CDR3 region has 14 residues. The full variable domain, rest sourced from reference TRBV11-2 and TRBJ2-5, is EAGVAQSPRYKIIEKRQSVAFWCNPISGHATLYWYQQILGQGPKLLIQFQNNGVVDDSQLPKDRFSAERLKGVDSTLKIQPAKLEDSAVYLCASSFGGGPETQYFGPGTRLLVL.

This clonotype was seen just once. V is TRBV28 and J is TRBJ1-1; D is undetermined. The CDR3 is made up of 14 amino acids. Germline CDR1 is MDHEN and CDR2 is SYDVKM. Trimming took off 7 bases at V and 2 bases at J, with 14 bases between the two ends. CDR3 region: CASNSVGRNTEAFF. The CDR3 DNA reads TGTGCCAGCAATTCAGTGGGCCGCAACACTGAAGCTTTCTTT.

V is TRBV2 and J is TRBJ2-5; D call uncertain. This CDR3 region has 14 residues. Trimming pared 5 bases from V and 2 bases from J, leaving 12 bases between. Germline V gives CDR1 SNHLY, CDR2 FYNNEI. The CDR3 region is CASSLLGTQETQYF. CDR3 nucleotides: TGTGCCAGCAGTCTTCTCGGAACTCAAGAGACCCAGTACTTC.

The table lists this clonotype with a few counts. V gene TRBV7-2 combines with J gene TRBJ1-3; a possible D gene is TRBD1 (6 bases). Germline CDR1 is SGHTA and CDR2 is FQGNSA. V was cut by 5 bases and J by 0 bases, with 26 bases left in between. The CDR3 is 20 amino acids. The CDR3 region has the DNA TGTGCCAGCAGCCCGGACCCTCACTCCACGGGGGGCGCCTCTGGAAACACCATATATTTT. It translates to CASSPDPHSTGGASGNTIYF.

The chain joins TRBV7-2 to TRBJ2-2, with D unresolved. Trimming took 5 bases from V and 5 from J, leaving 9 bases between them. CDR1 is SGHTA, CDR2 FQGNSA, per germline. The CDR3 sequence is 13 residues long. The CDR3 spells CASSQTETGELFF. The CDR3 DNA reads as TGTGCCAGCAGCCAGACCGAGACCGGGGAGCTGTTTTTT.

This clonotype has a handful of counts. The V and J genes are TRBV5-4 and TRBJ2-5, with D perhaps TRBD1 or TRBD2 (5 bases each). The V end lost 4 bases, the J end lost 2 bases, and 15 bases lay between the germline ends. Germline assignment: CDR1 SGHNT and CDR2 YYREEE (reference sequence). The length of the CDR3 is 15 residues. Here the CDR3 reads CASSGRDGLQETQYF. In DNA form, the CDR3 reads TGTGCCAGCAGCGGCCGGGACGGCCTTCAAGAGACCCAGTACTTC.

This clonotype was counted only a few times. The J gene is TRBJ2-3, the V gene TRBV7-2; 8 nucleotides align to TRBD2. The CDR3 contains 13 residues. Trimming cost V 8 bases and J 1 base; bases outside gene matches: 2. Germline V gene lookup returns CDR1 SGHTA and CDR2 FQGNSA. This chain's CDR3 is CASLREGTDTQYF. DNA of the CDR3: TGTGCCAGCCTGCGGGAGGGCACAGATACGCAGTATTTT.

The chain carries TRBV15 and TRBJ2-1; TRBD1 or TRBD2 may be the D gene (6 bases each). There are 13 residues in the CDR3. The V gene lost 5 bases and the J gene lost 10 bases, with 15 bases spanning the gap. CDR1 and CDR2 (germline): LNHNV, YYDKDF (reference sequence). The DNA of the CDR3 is TGTGCCACCAGCGTGCTCCGCGGGACAGAGCAGTTCTTC. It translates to CATSVLRGTEQFF. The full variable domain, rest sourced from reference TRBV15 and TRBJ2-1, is DAMVIQNPRYQVTQFGKPVTLSCSQTLNHNVMYWYQQKSSQAPKLLFHYYDKDFNNEADTPDNFQSRRPNTSFCFLDIRSPGLGDTAMYLCATSVLRGTEQFFGPGTRLTVL.

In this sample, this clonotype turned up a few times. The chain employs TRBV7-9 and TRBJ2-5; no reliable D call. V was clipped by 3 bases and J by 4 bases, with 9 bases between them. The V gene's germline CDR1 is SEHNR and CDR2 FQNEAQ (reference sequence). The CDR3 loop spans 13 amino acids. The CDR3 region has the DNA TGTGCCAGCAGCTTGACGGGCGGAGAGACCCAGTACTTC. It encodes CASSLTGGETQYF. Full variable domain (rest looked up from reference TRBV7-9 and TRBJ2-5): DTGVSQNPRHKITKRGQNVTFRCDPISEHNRLYWYRQTLGQGPEFLTYFQNEAQLEKSRLLSDRFSAERPKGSFSTLEIQRTEQGDSAMYLCASSLTGGETQYFGPGTRLLVL.

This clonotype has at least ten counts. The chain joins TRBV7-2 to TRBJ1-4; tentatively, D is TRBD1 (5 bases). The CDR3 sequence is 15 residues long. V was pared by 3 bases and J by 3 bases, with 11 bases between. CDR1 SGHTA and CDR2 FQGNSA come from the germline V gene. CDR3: CASSFSGLANEKLFF. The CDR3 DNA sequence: TGTGCCAGCAGCTTCTCGGGGCTAGCTAATGAAAAACTGTTTTTT.

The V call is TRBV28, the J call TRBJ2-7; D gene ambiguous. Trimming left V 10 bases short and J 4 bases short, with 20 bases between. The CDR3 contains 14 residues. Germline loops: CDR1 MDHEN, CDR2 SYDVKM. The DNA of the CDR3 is TGTGCCACCCGAGACCCGACTCCTTCGTACGAGCAGTACTTC. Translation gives CATRDPTPSYEQYF.

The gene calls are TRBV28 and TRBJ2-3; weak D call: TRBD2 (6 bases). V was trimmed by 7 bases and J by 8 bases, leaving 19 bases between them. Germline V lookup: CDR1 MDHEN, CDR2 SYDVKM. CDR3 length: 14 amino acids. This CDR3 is CASTAGSLTGTQYF. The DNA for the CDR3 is TGTGCCAGCACCGCGGGGTCGTTAACGGGTACGCAGTATTTT.

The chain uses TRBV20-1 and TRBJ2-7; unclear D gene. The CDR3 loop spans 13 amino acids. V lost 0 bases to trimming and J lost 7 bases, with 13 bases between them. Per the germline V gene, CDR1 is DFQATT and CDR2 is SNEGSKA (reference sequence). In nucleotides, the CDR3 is TGCAGTGCTAGAGATCCCGTAGTACAGGAGCAGTACTTC. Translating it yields CSARDPVVQEQYF.